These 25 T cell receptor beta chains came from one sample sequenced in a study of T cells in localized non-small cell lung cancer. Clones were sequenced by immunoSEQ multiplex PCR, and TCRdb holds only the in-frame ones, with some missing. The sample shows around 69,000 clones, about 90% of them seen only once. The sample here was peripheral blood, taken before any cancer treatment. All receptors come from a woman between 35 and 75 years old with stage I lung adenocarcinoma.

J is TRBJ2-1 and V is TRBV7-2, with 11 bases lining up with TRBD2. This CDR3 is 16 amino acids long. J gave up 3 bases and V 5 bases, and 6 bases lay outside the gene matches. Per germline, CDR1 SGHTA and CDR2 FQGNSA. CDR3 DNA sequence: TGTGCCAGCAGCCCAGGGACTAGCGGTTACTACAATGAGCAGTTCTTC. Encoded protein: CASSPGTSGYYNEQFF.

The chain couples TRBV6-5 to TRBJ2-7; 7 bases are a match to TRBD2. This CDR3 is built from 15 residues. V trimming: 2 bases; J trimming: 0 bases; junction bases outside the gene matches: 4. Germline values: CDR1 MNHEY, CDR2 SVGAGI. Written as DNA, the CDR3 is TGTGCCAGCAGTTACGGGGGGGTGAGCTCCTACGAGCAGTACTTC. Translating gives CASSYGGVSSYEQYF.

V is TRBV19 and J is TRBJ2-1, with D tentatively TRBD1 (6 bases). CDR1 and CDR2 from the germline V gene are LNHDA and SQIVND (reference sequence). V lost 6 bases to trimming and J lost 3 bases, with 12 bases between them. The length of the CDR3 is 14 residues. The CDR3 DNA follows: TGTGCCAGTAGCCTACAGGGCTACTACAATGAGCAGTTCTTC. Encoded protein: CASSLQGYYNEQFF.

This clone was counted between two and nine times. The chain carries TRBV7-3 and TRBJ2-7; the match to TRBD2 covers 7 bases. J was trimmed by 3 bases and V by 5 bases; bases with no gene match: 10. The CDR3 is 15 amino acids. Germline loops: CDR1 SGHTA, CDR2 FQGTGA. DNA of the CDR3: TGTGCCAGCAGCCGCCGGGGGGACGGTGACTACGAGCAGTACTTC. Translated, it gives CASSRRGDGDYEQYF.

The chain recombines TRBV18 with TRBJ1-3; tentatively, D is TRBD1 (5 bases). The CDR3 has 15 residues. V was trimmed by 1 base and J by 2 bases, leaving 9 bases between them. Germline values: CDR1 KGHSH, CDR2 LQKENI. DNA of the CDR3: TGTGCCAGCTCACCACAAGGGGTACCTGGAAACACCATATATTTT. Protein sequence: CASSPQGVPGNTIYF.

The CDR3 DNA reads as TGTGCCAGCAGTTTGAACAGTGACGAGCAGTACTTC. Protein: CASSLNSDEQYF. The rearrangement joins TRBV27 to TRBJ2-5; no clear D. The J call may be incorrect, as the DNA end agrees better with TRBJ2-7. This CDR3 has 12 residues. Germline V gene sequence: CDR1 MNHEY, CDR2 SMNVEV (reference sequence).

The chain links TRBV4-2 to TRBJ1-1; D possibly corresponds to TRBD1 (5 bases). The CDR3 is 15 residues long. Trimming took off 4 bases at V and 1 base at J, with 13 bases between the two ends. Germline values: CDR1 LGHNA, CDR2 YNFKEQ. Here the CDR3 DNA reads TGTGCCAGCAGCCCGGGGGGGGGAGCGAACACTGAAGCTTTCTTT. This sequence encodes CASSPGGGANTEAFF.

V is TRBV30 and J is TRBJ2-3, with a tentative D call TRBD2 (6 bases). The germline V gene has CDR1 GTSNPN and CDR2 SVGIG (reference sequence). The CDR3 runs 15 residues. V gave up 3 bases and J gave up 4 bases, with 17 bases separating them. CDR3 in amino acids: CAWRFGLLTADTQYF. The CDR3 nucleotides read TGTGCCTGGAGATTTGGACTACTGACCGCAGATACGCAGTATTTT.

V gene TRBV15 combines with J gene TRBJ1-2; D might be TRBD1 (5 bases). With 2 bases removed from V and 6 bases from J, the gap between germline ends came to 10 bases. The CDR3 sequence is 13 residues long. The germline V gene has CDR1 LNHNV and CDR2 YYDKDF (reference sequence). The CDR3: CATSRQGFDGYTF. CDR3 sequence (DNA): TGTGCCACCAGCAGACAGGGATTCGATGGCTACACCTTC.

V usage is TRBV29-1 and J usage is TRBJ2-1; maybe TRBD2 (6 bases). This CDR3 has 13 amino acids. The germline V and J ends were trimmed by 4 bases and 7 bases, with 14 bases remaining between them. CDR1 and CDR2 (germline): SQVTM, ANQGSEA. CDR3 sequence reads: CSVATVAGNEQFF. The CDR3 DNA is TGCAGCGTTGCGACAGTCGCGGGGAATGAGCAGTTCTTC.

CDR3 protein: CASSLRATGNTIYF. The CDR3, as DNA: TGTGCCAGCAGCTTGAGAGCAACTGGAAACACCATATATTTT. The chain links TRBV5-7 to TRBJ1-3, with D unclear. TRBV5-7 qualifies as an ORF whose function is uncertain. The CDR3 extends over 14 amino acids. Trimming shortened V by 1 base and J by 2 bases, and 7 bases separated the two germline ends.

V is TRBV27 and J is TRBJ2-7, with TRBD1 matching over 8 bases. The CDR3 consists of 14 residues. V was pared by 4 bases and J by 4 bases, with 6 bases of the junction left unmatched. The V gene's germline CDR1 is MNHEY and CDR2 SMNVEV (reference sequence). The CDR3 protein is CASSSGGFRYEQYF. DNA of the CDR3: TGTGCCAGCAGTTCAGGGGGCTTTAGGTACGAGCAGTACTTC.

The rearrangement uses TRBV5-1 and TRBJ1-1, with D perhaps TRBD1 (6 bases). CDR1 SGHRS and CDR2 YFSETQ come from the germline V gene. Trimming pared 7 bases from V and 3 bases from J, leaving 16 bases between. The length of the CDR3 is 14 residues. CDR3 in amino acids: CASVATGGDTEAFF. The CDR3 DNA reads TGCGCCAGCGTCGCCACGGGGGGCGACACTGAAGCTTTCTTT.

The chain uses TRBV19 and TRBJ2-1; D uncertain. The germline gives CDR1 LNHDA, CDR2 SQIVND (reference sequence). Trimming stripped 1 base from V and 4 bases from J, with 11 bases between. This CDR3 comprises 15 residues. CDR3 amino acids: CASSIGSDVYNEQFF. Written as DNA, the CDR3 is TGTGCCAGTAGTATAGGAAGCGACGTTTACAATGAGCAGTTCTTC. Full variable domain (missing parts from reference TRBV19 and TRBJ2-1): DGGITQSPKYLFRKEGQNVTLSCEQNLNHDAMYWYRQDPGQGLRLIYYSQIVNDFQKGDIAEGYSVSREKKESFPLTVTSAQKNPTAFYLCASSIGSDVYNEQFFGPGTRLTVL.

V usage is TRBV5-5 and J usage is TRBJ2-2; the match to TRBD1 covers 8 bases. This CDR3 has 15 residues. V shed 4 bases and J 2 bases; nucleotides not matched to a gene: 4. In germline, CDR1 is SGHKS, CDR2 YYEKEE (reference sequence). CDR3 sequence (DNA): TGTGCCAGCAGCCCCGGGACAGGAAACACCGGGGAGCTGTTTTTT. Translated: CASSPGTGNTGELFF. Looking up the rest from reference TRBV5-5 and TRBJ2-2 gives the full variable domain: DAGVTQSPTHLIKTRGQQVTLRCSPISGHKSVSWYQQVLGQGPQFIFQYYEKEERGRGNFPDRFSARQFPNYSSELNVNALLLGDSALYLCASSPGTGNTGELFFGEGSRLTVL.

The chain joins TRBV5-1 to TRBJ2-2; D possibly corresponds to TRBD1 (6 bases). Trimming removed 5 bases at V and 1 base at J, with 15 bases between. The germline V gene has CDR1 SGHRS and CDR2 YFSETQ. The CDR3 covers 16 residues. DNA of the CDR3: TGCGCCAGCAGATTCGACAGGAACGAGAACACCGGGGAGCTGTTTTTT. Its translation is CASRFDRNENTGELFF.

The CDR3 is CASSLDRAQETQYF. The CDR3 DNA sequence: TGTGCCAGCAGCCTCGACAGGGCCCAAGAGACCCAGTACTTC. The chain recombines TRBV11-1 with TRBJ2-5, with TRBD1 identical over 7 bases. CDR3 length: 14 amino acids. Germline CDR1 is SGHAT and CDR2 is FQDESV (reference sequence). The junction had 4 bases not matched to a gene; V was cut back by 5 bases and J by 1 base.

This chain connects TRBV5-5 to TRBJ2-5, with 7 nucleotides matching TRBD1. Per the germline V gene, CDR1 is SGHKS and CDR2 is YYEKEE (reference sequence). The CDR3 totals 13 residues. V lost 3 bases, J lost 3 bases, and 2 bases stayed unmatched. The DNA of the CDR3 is TGTGCCAGCAGCTGGGGGACAGAAGAGACCCAGTACTTC. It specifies CASSWGTEETQYF.

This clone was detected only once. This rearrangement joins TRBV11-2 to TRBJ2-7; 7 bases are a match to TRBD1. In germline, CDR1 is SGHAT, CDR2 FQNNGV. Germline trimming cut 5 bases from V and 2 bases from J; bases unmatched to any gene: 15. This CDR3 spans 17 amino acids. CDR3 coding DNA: TGTGCCAGCAGCCACCCGAAGAAGACAGGGCGAACCTACGAGCAGTACTTC. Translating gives CASSHPKKTGRTYEQYF.

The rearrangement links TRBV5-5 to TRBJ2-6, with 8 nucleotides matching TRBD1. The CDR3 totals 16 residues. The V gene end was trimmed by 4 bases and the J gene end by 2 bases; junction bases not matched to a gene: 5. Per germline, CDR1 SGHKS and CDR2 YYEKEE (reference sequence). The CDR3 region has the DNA TGTGCCAGCAGCCGGACAGGGACCGCTGGGGCCAACGTCCTGACTTTC. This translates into CASSRTGTAGANVLTF.

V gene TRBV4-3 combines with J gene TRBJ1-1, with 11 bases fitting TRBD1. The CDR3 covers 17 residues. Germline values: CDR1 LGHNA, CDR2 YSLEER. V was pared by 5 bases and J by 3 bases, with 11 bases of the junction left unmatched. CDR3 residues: CASSARDRGNADTEAFF. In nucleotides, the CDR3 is TGCGCCAGCAGCGCCCGGGACAGGGGGAATGCGGACACTGAAGCTTTCTTT.

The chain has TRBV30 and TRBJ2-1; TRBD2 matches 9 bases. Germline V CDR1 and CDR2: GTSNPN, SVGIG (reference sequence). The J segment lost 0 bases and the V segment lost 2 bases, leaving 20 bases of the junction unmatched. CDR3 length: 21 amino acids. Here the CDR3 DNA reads TGTGCCTGGAGTTTTAAAGGTACCGAAGCGGGGGGCCGTTTCTCCTACAATGAGCAGTTCTTC. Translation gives CAWSFKGTEAGGRFSYNEQFF.

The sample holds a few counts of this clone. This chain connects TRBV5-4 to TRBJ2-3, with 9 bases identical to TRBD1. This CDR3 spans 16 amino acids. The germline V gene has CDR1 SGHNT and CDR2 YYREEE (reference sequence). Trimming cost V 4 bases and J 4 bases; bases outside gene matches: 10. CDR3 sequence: CASSTRTGEGADTQYF. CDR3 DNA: TGTGCCAGCAGCACAAGGACAGGGGAAGGCGCAGATACGCAGTATTTT.

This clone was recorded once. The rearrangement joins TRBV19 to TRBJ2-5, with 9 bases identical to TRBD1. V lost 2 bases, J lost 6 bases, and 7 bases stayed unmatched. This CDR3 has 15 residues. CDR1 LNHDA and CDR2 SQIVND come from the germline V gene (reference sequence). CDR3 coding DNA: TGTGCCAGTAGTATATGGGGTGGACAGGGGCAGACCCAGTACTTC. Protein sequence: CASSIWGGQGQTQYF.

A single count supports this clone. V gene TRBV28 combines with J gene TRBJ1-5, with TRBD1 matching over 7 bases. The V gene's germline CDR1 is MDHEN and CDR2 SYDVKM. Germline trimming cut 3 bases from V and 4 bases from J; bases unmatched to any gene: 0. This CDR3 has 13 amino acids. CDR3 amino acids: CASSLTGNQPQHF. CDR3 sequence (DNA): TGTGCCAGCAGTTTGACAGGGAATCAGCCCCAGCATTTT.